The sample holds a few counts of the clone carrying this TCR beta chain. The antigen remains unidentified. The sample is drawn from a study of T-cell memory formation after mild COVID-19. Across the whole study: Largely donor-specific TCR clusters were found. Study-wide findings and caveats: Clones which contracted sat mainly in CM and EM if CD4+, and in EMRA if CD8+.

The CDR3 is 14 residues long. Trimming shortened V by 2 bases and J by 5 bases, and 10 bases separated the two germline ends. Per germline, CDR1 SGHVS and CDR2 FQNEAQ. TCRdb independently ran MiXCR on the 5' RACE reads; one entry per CDR3 protein. Among about 470,000 distinct CDR3 sequences, over 15% were seen once, and the ten largest hold roughly an eighth. Sequenced sample: PBMCs or a T cell subset sorted from them (not recorded which). The chain joins TRBV7-8 to TRBJ2-1, with D uncertain. The source of this sequence is an adult woman who had mild COVID-19 (a few samples of this study predate the infection). Cell type and time point are not known. This CDR3 reads CASSLTGFHNEQFF. The CDR3 DNA sequence: TGTGCCAGCAGCTTAACTGGGTTTCACAATGAGCAGTTCTTC.